This entry features one T cell receptor beta chain sequence. This entry is derived from a study of blood T cell repertoires in COVID-19. As for the study in general: COVID-19 samples, acute and convalescent, were from the United States, Italy and Spain. PBMCs, B-cell-depleted T cells, or T cells were the source of the cDNA or gDNA that made up the material.

In the source study's methods: Reference gene primers were amplified, and this amplification served to estimate nucleated cell counts. Profiled with immunoSEQ multiplex PCR; TCRdb holds only in-frame clones, not every one. Clonal size and the V and J genes are those of that table, whereas D and trimming came from the DNA. Of tens of thousands of clones in the sample, roughly 74% were seen once. The CDR3 consists of 15 residues. The V end lost 2 bases, the J end lost 0 bases, and 8 bases lay between the germline ends. Germline CDR1 MNHEY, CDR2 SVGAGI. This TCR was recovered from a man of 80 years or more with acute or convalescent COVID-19. The sample comprised peripheral blood. The genes are TRBV6-5 and TRBJ1-3; D is unclear. CDR3 amino acids: CASSYEGRSGNTIYF. Here the CDR3 DNA reads TGTGCCAGCAGTTACGAGGGCCGCTCTGGAAACACCATATATTTT.